Listed below are T cell receptor beta chains from one sample, sequenced in a study of vaccination effects on CD4 cells after COVID-19. TCRdb keeps only in-frame clones here, not all; method: immunoSEQ multiplex PCR. The repertoire holds around 45,000 clones, with 70% to 80% as singletons. No cognate antigen is known for these TCRs. The source was CD4+ T cells from PBMCs cultured with SARS-CoV-2 spike peptides, collected before COVID-19 vaccination. These receptors all stem from a human donor who received a COVID-19 vaccine. Both conserved end residues are part of each CDR3. The order of the fields is D gene, V gene, J gene, clone size, CDR3 protein, CDR3 DNA. D genes are given only for firm matches. For some rows the clone size is stated as once, few or many, or as a class when expanded; others skip it.

D gene: NA
V gene: TRBV27
J gene: TRBJ1-1
clone size: NA
CDR3 protein: CASSAFRAQGTEAFF
CDR3 DNA: TGTGCCAGCAGTGCATTTAGGGCCCAGGGGACTGAAGCTTTCTTT

D gene: NA
V gene: TRBV7-8
J gene: TRBJ1-1
clone size: NA
CDR3 protein: CASSLTHRSQGLMLTEAFF
CDR3 DNA: TGTGCCAGCAGCTTAACACACAGATCACAGGGCTTGATGCTAACTGAAGCTTTCTTT

D gene: TRBD2
V gene: TRBV10-1
J gene: TRBJ2-1
clone size: NA
CDR3 protein: CASSEKASGGPSSYNEQFF
CDR3 DNA: TGCGCCAGCAGTGAGAAGGCTAGCGGGGGCCCTAGCTCCTACAATGAGCAGTTCTTC

D gene: NA
V gene: TRBV30
J gene: TRBJ2-1
clone size: NA
CDR3 protein: CAWIYGGGGEQFF
CDR3 DNA: TGTGCCTGGATTTATGGTGGGGGCGGTGAGCAGTTCTTC

D gene: TRBD2
V gene: TRBV6-2/TRBV6-3
J gene: TRBJ2-3
clone size: once
CDR3 protein: CASSPRTSWRRTDTQYF
CDR3 DNA: TGTGCCAGCAGTCCCCGGACTAGCTGGAGGCGCACAGATACGCAGTATTTT

D gene: NA
V gene: TRBV3-1/TRBV3-2
J gene: TRBJ1-4
clone size: NA
CDR3 protein: CASSPGSYEKLFF
CDR3 DNA: TGTGCCAGCAGCCCTGGAAGCTATGAAAAACTGTTTTTT

D gene: NA
V gene: TRBV5-1
J gene: TRBJ1-1
clone size: NA
CDR3 protein: CASSLLMQNTEAFF
CDR3 DNA: TGCGCCAGCAGCCTTCTAATGCAGAACACTGAAGCTTTCTTT

D gene: TRBD1
V gene: TRBV7-8
J gene: TRBJ2-2
clone size: once
CDR3 protein: CASSPRTGGNTGELFF
CDR3 DNA: TGTGCCAGCAGCCCCCGGACAGGGGGAAACACCGGGGAGCTGTTTTTT

D gene: NA
V gene: TRBV12-3/TRBV12-4
J gene: TRBJ1-1
clone size: few
CDR3 protein: CASSRPGLEAFF
CDR3 DNA: TGTGCCAGCAGTCGGCCGGGTCTTGAAGCTTTCTTT

D gene: NA
V gene: TRBV5-1
J gene: TRBJ2-5
clone size: NA
CDR3 protein: CASSLDSGKETQYF
CDR3 DNA: TGCGCCAGCAGCTTGGATTCAGGGAAAGAGACCCAGTACTTC

D gene: TRBD1
V gene: TRBV18
J gene: TRBJ1-5
clone size: NA
CDR3 protein: CASSPGQGNRNQPQHF
CDR3 DNA: TGTGCCAGCTCACCAGGACAGGGTAACAGAAATCAGCCCCAGCATTTT

D gene: TRBD2
V gene: TRBV18
J gene: TRBJ2-3
clone size: NA
CDR3 protein: CASSSAGGFTDTQYF
CDR3 DNA: TGTGCCAGCTCGTCAGCGGGGGGGTTCACAGATACGCAGTATTTT

D gene: NA
V gene: TRBV7-7
J gene: TRBJ1-1
clone size: NA
CDR3 protein: CASSPYEGGTEAFF
CDR3 DNA: TGTGCCAGCAGCCCATATGAGGGGGGGACTGAAGCTTTCTTT

D gene: NA
V gene: TRBV4-1
J gene: TRBJ1-1
clone size: NA
CDR3 protein: CASRSPADGIAEAFF
CDR3 DNA: TGCGCCAGCAGAAGTCCAGCGGACGGAATCGCTGAAGCTTTCTTT

D gene: TRBD1
V gene: TRBV7-2
J gene: TRBJ1-2
clone size: NA
CDR3 protein: CASRKTGGAMTYGYTF
CDR3 DNA: TGTGCCAGCAGAAAGACAGGGGGCGCGATGACCTATGGCTACACCTTC

D gene: NA
V gene: TRBV14
J gene: TRBJ1-2
clone size: NA
CDR3 protein: CASSLLQGWNYGYTF
CDR3 DNA: TGTGCCAGCAGCCTCTTACAGGGATGGAACTATGGCTACACCTTC

D gene: NA
V gene: TRBV5-1
J gene: TRBJ2-1
clone size: NA
CDR3 protein: CASSLGIYNEQFF
CDR3 DNA: TGCGCCAGCAGCTTGGGAATCTACAATGAGCAGTTCTTC

D gene: NA
V gene: TRBV12-5
J gene: TRBJ1-3
clone size: NA
CDR3 protein: CASGLDQVLGNTIYF
CDR3 DNA: TGTGCTAGTGGTTTGGACCAGGTACTCGGAAACACCATATATTTT